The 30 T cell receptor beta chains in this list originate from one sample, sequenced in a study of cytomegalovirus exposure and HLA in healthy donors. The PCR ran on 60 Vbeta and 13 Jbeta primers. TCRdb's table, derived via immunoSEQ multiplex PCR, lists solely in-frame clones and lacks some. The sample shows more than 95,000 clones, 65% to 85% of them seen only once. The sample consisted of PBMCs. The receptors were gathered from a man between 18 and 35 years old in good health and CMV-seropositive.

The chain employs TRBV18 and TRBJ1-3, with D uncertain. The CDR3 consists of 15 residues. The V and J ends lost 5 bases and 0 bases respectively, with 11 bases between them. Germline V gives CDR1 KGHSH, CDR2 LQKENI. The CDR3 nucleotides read TGTGCCAGCTCATCCTACGGGGACTCTGGAAACACCATATATTTT. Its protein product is CASSSYGDSGNTIYF.

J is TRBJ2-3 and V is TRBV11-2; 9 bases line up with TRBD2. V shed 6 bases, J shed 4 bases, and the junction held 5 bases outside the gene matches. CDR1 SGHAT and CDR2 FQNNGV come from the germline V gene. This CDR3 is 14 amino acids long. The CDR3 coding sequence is TGTGCCAGCAGTTCGGGACTAGCCGCAGATACGCAGTATTTT. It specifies CASSSGLAADTQYF.

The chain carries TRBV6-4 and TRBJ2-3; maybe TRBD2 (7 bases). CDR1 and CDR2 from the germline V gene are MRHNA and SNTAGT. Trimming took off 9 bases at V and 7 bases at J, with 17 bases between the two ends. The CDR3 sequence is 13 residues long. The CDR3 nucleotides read TGTGCCAGGTCCCTGGGGGGGGCGAATACGCAGTATTTT. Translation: CARSLGGANTQYF.

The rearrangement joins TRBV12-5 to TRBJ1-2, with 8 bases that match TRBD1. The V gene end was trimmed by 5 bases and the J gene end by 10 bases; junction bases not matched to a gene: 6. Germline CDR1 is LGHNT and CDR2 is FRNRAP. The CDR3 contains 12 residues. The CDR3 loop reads CASGVTDRAYTF. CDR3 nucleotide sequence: TGTGCTAGTGGTGTAACGGACAGGGCCTACACCTTC.

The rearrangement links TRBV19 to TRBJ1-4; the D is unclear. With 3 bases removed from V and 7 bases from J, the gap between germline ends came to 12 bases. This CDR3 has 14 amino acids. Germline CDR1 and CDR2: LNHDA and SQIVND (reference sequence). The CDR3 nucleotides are TGTGCCAGTAGTATGGTTCAAGGGAGTGAAAAACTGTTTTTT. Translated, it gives CASSMVQGSEKLFF.

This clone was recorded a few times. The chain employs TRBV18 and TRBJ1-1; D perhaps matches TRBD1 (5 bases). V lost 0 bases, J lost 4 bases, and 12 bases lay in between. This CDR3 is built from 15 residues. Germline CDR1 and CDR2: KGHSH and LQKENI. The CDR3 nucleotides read TGTGCCAGCTCACCACCGGTGGGGGGTGGCACTGAAGCTTTCTTT. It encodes CASSPPVGGGTEAFF.

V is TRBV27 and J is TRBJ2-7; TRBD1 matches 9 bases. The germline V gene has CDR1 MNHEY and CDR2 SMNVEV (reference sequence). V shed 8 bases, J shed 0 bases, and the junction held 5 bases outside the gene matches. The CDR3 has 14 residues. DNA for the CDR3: TGTGCCAGCCGGACAGGGGTGGGCTCCTACGAGCAGTACTTC. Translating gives CASRTGVGSYEQYF.

The CDR3 protein is CASSLKGEVRAYGYTF. The CDR3 region has the DNA TGTGCCAGCAGCTTAAAAGGCGAGGTGCGGGCCTATGGCTACACCTTC. The V and J genes are TRBV11-2 and TRBJ1-2; no definite D call. This CDR3 has 16 residues. Trimming shortened V by 2 bases and J by 4 bases, and 17 bases separated the two germline ends. CDR1 and CDR2 from the germline V gene are SGHAT and FQNNGV. Full variable domain (rest looked up from reference TRBV11-2 and TRBJ1-2): EAGVAQSPRYKIIEKRQSVAFWCNPISGHATLYWYQQILGQGPKLLIQFQNNGVVDDSQLPKDRFSAERLKGVDSTLKIQPAKLEDSAVYLCASSLKGEVRAYGYTFGSGTRLTVV.

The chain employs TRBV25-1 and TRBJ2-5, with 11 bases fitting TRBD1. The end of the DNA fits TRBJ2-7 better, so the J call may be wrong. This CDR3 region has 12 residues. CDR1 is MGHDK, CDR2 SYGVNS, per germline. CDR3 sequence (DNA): TGTGCCAGCAGGGACAGGGGGCGCGAGCAGTACTTC. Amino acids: CASRDRGREQYF.

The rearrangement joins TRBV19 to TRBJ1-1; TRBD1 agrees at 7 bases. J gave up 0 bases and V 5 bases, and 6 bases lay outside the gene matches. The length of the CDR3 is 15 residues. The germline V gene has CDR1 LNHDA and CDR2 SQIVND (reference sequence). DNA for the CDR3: TGTGCCAGTAGTTTTGGACAGGTTATGAACACTGAAGCTTTCTTT. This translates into CASSFGQVMNTEAFF.

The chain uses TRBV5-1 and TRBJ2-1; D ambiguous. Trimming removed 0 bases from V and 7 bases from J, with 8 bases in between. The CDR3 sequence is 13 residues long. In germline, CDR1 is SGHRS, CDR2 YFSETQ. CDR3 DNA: TGCGCCAGCAGCTTGGTAGGAGAAAATGAGCAGTTCTTC. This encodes CASSLVGENEQFF.

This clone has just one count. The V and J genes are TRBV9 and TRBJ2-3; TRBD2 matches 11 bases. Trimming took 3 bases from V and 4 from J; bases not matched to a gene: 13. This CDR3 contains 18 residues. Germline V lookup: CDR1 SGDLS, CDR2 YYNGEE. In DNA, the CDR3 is TGTGCCAGCAGCGCAACGAGATATAGCGGGGGGGCCTCAGATACGCAGTATTTT. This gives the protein CASSATRYSGGASDTQYF.

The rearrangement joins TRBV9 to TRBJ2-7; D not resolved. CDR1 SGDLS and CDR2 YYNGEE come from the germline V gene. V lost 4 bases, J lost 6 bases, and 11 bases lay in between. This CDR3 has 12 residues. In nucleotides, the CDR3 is TGTGCCAGCAGCCCCCGACCGGGCGAGCAGTACTTC. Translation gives CASSPRPGEQYF.

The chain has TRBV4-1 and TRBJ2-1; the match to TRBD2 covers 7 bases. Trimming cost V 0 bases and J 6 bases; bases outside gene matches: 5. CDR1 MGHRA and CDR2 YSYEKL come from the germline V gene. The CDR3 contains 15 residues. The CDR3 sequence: CASSQEGGSSNEQFF. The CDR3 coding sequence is TGCGCCAGCAGCCAAGAGGGCGGGAGTAGCAATGAGCAGTTCTTC.

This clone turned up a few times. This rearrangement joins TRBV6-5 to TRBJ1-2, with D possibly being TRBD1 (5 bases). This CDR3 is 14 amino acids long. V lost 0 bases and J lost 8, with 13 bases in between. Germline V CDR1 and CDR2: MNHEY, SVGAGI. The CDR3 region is CASSYSGPKGGYTF. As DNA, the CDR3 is TGTGCCAGCAGTTACTCGGGGCCTAAGGGGGGCTACACCTTC.

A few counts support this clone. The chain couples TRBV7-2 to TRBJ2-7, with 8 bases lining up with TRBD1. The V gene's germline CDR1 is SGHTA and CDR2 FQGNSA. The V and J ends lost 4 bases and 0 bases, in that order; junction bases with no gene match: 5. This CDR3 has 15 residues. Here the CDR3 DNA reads TGTGCCAGCAGCTACGGACAGGGCAACTCCTACGAGCAGTACTTC. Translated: CASSYGQGNSYEQYF.

CDR3 sequence (DNA): TGTGCTAGTGGCACTTATAGCAATCAGCCCCAGCATTTT. Translated, it gives CASGTYSNQPQHF. The rearrangement uses TRBV12-5 and TRBJ1-5; no clear D. Per germline, CDR1 LGHNT and CDR2 FRNRAP. The V gene lost 6 bases and the J gene lost 0 bases, with 6 bases spanning the gap. The CDR3 has 13 amino acids.

The DNA of the CDR3 is TGTGCCAGCTCACCATCTTCAGACTCTGGGGCCAACGTCCTGACTTTC. Residues: CASSPSSDSGANVLTF. The chain links TRBV18 to TRBJ2-6; D gene unclear. The CDR3 is 16 amino acids. V gave up 2 bases and J gave up 0 bases, with 8 bases separating them. Germline CDR1 reads KGHSH; CDR2 reads LQKENI.

The CDR3, as DNA: TGTGCCAGCAGCTGGCGGGCGGGGGACACTGAAGCTTTCTTT. Translating it yields CASSWRAGDTEAFF. V is TRBV5-5 and J is TRBJ1-1; tentative D call: TRBD1 (5 bases). V was clipped by 3 bases and J by 3 bases, with 12 bases between them. The length of the CDR3 is 14 residues. Per the germline V gene, CDR1 is SGHKS and CDR2 is YYEKEE (reference sequence).

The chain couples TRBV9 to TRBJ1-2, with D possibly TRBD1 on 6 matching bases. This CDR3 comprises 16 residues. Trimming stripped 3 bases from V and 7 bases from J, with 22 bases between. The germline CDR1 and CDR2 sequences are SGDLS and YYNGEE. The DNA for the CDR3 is TGTGCCAGCAGCGGACAGGCAGACCCCCCGATCGGTGGCTACACCTTC. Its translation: CASSGQADPPIGGYTF.

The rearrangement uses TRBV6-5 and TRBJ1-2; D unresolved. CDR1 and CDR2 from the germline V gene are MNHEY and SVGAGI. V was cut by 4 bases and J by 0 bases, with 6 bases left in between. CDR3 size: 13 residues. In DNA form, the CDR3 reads TGTGCCAGCAGTTCGAGCGCTAACTATGGCTACACCTTC. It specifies CASSSSANYGYTF.

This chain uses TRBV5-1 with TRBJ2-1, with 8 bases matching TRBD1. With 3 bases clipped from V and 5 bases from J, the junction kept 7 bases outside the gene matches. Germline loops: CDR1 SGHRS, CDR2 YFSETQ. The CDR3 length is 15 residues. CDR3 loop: CASSSNLGQDNEQFF. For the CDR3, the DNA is TGCGCCAGCAGCTCCAACTTGGGACAGGACAATGAGCAGTTCTTC.

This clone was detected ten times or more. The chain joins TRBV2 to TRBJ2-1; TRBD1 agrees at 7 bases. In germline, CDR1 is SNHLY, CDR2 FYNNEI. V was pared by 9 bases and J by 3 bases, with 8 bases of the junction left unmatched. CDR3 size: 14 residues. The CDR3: CASAGTENYNEQFF. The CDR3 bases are TGTGCCAGTGCCGGGACAGAGAACTACAATGAGCAGTTCTTC.

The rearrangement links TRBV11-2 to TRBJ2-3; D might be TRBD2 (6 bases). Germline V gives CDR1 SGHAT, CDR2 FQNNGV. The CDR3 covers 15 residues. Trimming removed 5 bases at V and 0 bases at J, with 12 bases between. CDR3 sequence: CASSHRGFSTDTQYF. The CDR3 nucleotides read TGTGCCAGCAGCCACCGGGGGTTTAGCACAGATACGCAGTATTTT. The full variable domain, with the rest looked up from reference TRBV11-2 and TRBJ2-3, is EAGVAQSPRYKIIEKRQSVAFWCNPISGHATLYWYQQILGQGPKLLIQFQNNGVVDDSQLPKDRFSAERLKGVDSTLKIQPAKLEDSAVYLCASSHRGFSTDTQYFGPGTRLTVL.

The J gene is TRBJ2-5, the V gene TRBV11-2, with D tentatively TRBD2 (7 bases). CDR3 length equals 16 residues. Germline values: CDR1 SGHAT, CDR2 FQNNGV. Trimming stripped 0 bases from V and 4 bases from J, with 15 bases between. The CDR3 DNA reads TGTGCCAGCAGCTTAGATGGGGGGGCTCGGAGAGAGACCCAGTACTTC. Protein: CASSLDGGARRETQYF.

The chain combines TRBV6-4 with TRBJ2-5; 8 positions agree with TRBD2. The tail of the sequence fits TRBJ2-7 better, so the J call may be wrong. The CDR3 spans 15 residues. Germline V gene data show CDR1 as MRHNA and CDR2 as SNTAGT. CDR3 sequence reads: CASSREGGDSYEQYF. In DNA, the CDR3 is TGTGCCAGCAGCCGGGAGGGGGGTGACTCCTACGAGCAGTACTTC.

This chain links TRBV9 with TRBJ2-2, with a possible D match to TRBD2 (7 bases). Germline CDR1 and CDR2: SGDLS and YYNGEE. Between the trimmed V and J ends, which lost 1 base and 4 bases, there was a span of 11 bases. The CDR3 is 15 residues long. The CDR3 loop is CASSVRGAGTGELFF. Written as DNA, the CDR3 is TGTGCCAGCAGCGTACGGGGGGCGGGCACCGGGGAGCTGTTTTTT.

CDR3 sequence reads: CATSREPLSGSSYEQYF. DNA for the CDR3: TGTGCCACCAGCAGAGAACCTCTTAGCGGGAGCTCCTACGAGCAGTACTTC. The chain uses TRBV15 and TRBJ2-5; TRBD2 agrees at 9 bases. The end of the DNA aligns better with TRBJ2-7, so the J call may be wrong. The CDR3 consists of 17 residues. Germline values: CDR1 LNHNV, CDR2 YYDKDF (reference sequence).

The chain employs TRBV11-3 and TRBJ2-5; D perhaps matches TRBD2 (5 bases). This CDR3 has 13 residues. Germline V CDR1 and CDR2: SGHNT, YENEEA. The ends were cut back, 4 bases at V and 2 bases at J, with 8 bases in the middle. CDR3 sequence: CASSSEGQETQYF. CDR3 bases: TGTGCCAGCAGCTCTGAGGGACAAGAGACCCAGTACTTC.

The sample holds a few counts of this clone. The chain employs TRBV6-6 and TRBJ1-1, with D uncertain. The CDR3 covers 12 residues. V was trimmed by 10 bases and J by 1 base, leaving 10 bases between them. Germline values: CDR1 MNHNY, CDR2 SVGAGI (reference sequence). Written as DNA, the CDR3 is TGTGCCACCAACAACCCGAACACTGAAGCTTTCTTT. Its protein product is CATNNPNTEAFF.